The clone carrying this T cell receptor beta chain was counted ten times or more. Its antigen remains unknown. The sample comes from a study of T cells after posttransplantation cyclophosphamide. General study findings and limits: Blood and skin or GI T cell repertoires showed limited TRB overlap. Later post-transplant blood repertoires were often dominated by donor CD8+ memory clones.

The CDR3 loop spans 17 amino acids. The ends were cut back, 0 bases at V and 5 bases at J, with 16 bases in the middle. Germline CDR1 MGHRA, CDR2 YSYEKL. Here immunoSEQ multiplex PCR was the method, and the copy in TCRdb shows in-frame clones only, minus some. This sample comprises tens of thousands of clones, none seen once only. Busulfan-fludarabine conditioning, marrow transplant, and cyclophosphamide on days +3 and +4 were administered. This TCR was sampled from a male patient in his late teens or twenties who received an allogeneic stem cell transplant from a related donor, was CMV-positive, and had no GVHD. The T cells may come from the graft donor. Material: PBMCs, obtained after allogeneic stem cell transplant with posttransplant cyclophosphamide. The rearrangement uses TRBV4-1 and TRBJ2-2; D perhaps matches TRBD1 (5 bases). The CDR3 loop is CASSQEGLLSGTGELFF. The CDR3 bases are TGCGCCAGCAGCCAAGAAGGGCTCCTGTCAGGGACCGGGGAGCTGTTTTTT.